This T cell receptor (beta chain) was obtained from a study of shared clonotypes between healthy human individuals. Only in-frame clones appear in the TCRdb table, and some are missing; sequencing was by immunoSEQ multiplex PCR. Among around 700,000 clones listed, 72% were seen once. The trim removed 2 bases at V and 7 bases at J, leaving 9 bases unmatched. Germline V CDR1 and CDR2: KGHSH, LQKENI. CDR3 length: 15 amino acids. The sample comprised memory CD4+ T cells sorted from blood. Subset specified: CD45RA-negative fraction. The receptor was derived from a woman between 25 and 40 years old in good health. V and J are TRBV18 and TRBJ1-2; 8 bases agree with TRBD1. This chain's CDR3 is CASSPMGQEAGGYTF. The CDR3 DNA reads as TGTGCCAGCTCACCAATGGGACAGGAGGCGGGTGGCTACACCTTC.